This TCR beta chain came from a study of technical replicates of blood from a few donors. Trimming pared 1 base from V and 1 base from J, leaving 10 bases between. The germline gives CDR1 SGHAT, CDR2 FQNNGV. There are 15 residues in the CDR3. The method was immunoSEQ multiplex PCR; TCRdb's version includes in-frame clones alone and lacks a portion of them. In the table there are about 93,000 clones, approximately 95% of which are singletons. Material for sequencing was T cells isolated from PBMCs. The TCR comes from a human donor in good health. V gene TRBV11-2 combines with J gene TRBJ1-1; D not certain. The DNA for the CDR3 is TGTGCCAGCAGCTTAGCGTCGAGGAGGAACACTGAAGCTTTCTTT. It yields the protein CASSLASRRNTEAFF.